The 16 T cell receptor beta chains presented below share a single source sample, sequenced in a study of blood T cells in healthy people across ages. PCR was performed a second time for roughly 7 to 12 cycles using a sample-barcoded 5' primer and a J-beta primer mix. TCRdb used MiXCR to reprocess the 5' RACE reads, holding one entry per CDR3 protein. The repertoire holds approximately 810,000 distinct CDR3 sequences, with 25% to 35% as singletons. The sequenced sample consisted of blood. All receptors derive from a woman of 80 years or more in good health.

Notes on this clonotype: The junction shows a germline mismatch at one end, possibly a read error. This chain connects TRBV3-1 to TRBJ1-6; 8 bases are a match to TRBD1. Germline CDR1 reads LGHDT; CDR2 reads YNNKEL (reference sequence). This CDR3 contains 14 residues. Here the CDR3 reads CASSQGTGNSPPHF. For the CDR3, the DNA is TGTGCCAGCAGCCAAGGGACAGGGAATTCACCCCCCCACTTT.

This clonotype was observed a handful of times. V and J are TRBV10-2 and TRBJ1-2; D is perhaps TRBD1 (6 bases). The V end was cut by 7 bases, the J end by 6 bases, with 21 bases between. The CDR3 runs 15 residues. Germline V gives CDR1 WSHSY, CDR2 SAAADI. Written as DNA, the CDR3 is TGCGCCAGCACTGGGAGAGGGAGGACAGTAAATGGCTACACCTTC. Translating it yields CASTGRGRTVNGYTF.

The chain is built from TRBV29-1 and TRBJ2-3; 11 bases map to TRBD1. V was clipped by 5 bases and J by 5 bases; unmatched bases: 6. This CDR3 comprises 14 residues. CDR1 SQVTM and CDR2 ANQGSEA come from the germline V gene. The CDR3 DNA sequence: TGCAGCGTTACGGACAGGGGGCAGGGAGATACGCAGTATTTT. This translates into CSVTDRGQGDTQYF.

As regards this clonotype: An end of the junction does not agree with germline; a read error may underlie this. The chain is built from TRBV5-1 and TRBJ2-1, with 7 bases fitting TRBD1. The germline V gene encodes CDR1 SGHRS and CDR2 YFSETQ. The CDR3 runs 16 residues. The CDR3 coding sequence is TGTGCCAGCAGCCGAAGATCGGACAGGTGGTACAATGAGCAGTTCTTC. Protein sequence: CASSRRSDRWYNEQFF. The full variable domain, in which reference TRBV5-1 and TRBJ2-1 provide the parts outside the CDR3, is KAGVTQTPRYLIKTRGQQVTLSCSPISGHRSVSWYQQTPGQGLQFLFEYFSETQRNKGNFPGRFSGRQFSNSRSEMNVSTLELGDSALYLCASSRRSDRWYNEQFFGPGTRLTVL.

The V and J genes are TRBV7-2 and TRBJ2-1; D unresolved. V was shortened by 4 bases and J by 10 bases, with 14 bases between the two germline ends. The germline CDR1 and CDR2 sequences are SGHTA and FQGNSA. The CDR3 sequence is 13 residues long. As DNA, the CDR3 is TGTGCCAGCAGCTCATCACTGGTTGTCGAGCAGTTCTTC. Amino acid sequence: CASSSSLVVEQFF.

The chain joins TRBV20-1 to TRBJ2-3; 9 bases fit TRBD2. Germline V gene lookup returns CDR1 DFQATT and CDR2 SNEGSKA (reference sequence). The CDR3 runs 15 residues. V was pared by 1 base and J by 5 bases, with 7 bases of the junction left unmatched. CDR3 sequence: CSARAGGGDRDTQYF. DNA for the CDR3: TGCAGTGCTAGAGCCGGCGGGGGGGATAGAGATACGCAGTATTTT.

A note on this clonotype: A read error may explain this, as a much larger clone is one base away. This chain connects TRBV7-2 to TRBJ2-3; 8 bases map to TRBD1. Trimming at V came to 5 bases and at J to 5 bases, leaving 12 bases not matched to a gene. This CDR3 spans 16 amino acids. CDR1 and CDR2 from the germline V gene are SGHTA and FQGNSA. This chain's CDR3 is CASSLGQARGRDTQYF. CDR3 nucleotide sequence: TGTGCCAGCAGCCTGGGACAGGCAAGGGGAAGAGATACGCAGTATTTT.

This clonotype was seen repeatedly, ten times or more. The rearrangement joins TRBV6-2 or TRBV6-3 to TRBJ2-3; D is uncertain. Germline V gives CDR1 MNHEY, CDR2 SVGEGT. V was shortened by 4 bases and J by 4 bases, with 12 bases between the two germline ends. CDR3 length: 14 amino acids. CDR3 in DNA: TGTGCCAGCAGTTCGAGTAAGACCCCAGATACGCAGTATTTT. It specifies CASSSSKTPDTQYF.

This chain links TRBV9 with TRBJ2-2; D is ambiguous. The V gene's germline CDR1 is SGDLS and CDR2 YYNGEE. This CDR3 has 13 amino acids. The V end was cut by 0 bases, the J end by 7 bases, with 7 bases between. CDR3 sequence reads: CASSVVTGGELFF. The CDR3 DNA is TGTGCCAGCAGCGTAGTTACGGGCGGGGAGCTGTTTTTT.

This clonotype was seen more than once but under ten times. The chain is built from TRBV30 and TRBJ1-2, with a weak D call TRBD1 (5 bases). CDR3 length: 14 residues. Trimming took off 3 bases at V and 5 bases at J, with 16 bases between the two ends. CDR1 and CDR2 from the germline V gene are GTSNPN and SVGIG (reference sequence). CDR3 nucleotide sequence: TGTGCCTGGAGAATAACGGGGACGTCTTATGGCTACACCTTC. Translated, it gives CAWRITGTSYGYTF.

Concerning this clonotype: One base away lies a much larger clone, so this may be a sequencing read error. The J gene is TRBJ2-6, the V gene TRBV20-1; D possibly corresponds to TRBD1 (5 bases). CDR1 and CDR2 from the germline V gene are DFQATT and SNEGSKA (reference sequence). The length of the CDR3 is 14 residues. CDR3: CSARGSSGANVRTF. CDR3 bases: TGCAGTGCTAGAGGGAGCTCTGGGGCCAACGTCCGGACTTTC.

The chain joins TRBV7-3 to TRBJ2-7; the D gene is possibly TRBD1 (7 bases). The J call may be mistaken, given a closer DNA end match to TRBJ2-5. The CDR3 length is 16 residues. Per germline, CDR1 SGHTA and CDR2 FQGTGA. The CDR3 reads CASSSRGTVGEETQYF. The CDR3 DNA reads as TGTGCCAGCAGCTCCCGGGGGACAGTCGGCGAAGAGACCCAGTACTTC.

The DNA for the CDR3 is TGCGCCAGCAGCTTGTGTACAGGGGGGAACACTGAAGCTTTCTTT. It codes for CASSLCTGGNTEAFF. This chain connects TRBV5-1 to TRBJ1-1, with 8 bases matching TRBD1. Germline CDR1 SGHRS, CDR2 YFSETQ. The trim removed 1 base at V and 1 base at J, leaving 3 bases unmatched. The length of the CDR3 is 15 residues.

This clonotype is a singleton in its sample. The chain uses TRBV27 and TRBJ1-2; D not certain. The V and J ends lost 5 bases and 11 bases respectively, with 12 bases between them. From germline, CDR1 is MNHEY and CDR2 SMNVEV (reference sequence). There are 11 residues in the CDR3. CDR3 sequence (DNA): TGTGCCAGCAGTCCCCGGGTACGGTACACCTTC. It encodes CASSPRVRYTF.

There are many counts of this clonotype. The chain recombines TRBV29-1 with TRBJ1-2, with 8 bases matching TRBD1. CDR3 length: 12 residues. V dropped 6 bases and J dropped 4; count of bases not matched to a gene: 4. Germline values: CDR1 SQVTM, CDR2 ANQGSEA. The CDR3 loop reads CSVDRGGYGYTF. The CDR3 DNA follows: TGCAGCGTCGACAGGGGAGGCTATGGCTACACCTTC.

This clonotype has ten or more counts. The chain uses TRBV9 and TRBJ2-3; D remains unclear. The CDR3 spans 14 residues. Germline V gene sequence: CDR1 SGDLS, CDR2 YYNGEE. The ends were cut back, 6 bases at V and 2 bases at J, with 13 bases in the middle. In nucleotides, the CDR3 is TGTGCCAGCAACCCTGTGGGCTACACAGATACGCAGTATTTT. This sequence encodes CASNPVGYTDTQYF.